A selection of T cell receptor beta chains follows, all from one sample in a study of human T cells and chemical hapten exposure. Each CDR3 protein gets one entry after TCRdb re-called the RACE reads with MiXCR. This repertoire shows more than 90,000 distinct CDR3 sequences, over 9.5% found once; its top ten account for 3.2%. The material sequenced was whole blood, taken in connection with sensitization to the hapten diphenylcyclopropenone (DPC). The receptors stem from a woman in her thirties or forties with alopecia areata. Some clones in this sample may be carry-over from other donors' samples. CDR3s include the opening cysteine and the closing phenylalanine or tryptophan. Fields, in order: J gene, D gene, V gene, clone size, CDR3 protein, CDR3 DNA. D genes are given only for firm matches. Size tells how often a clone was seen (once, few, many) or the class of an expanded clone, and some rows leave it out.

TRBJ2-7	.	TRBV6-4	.	CASSDCRGRGSYEQYF	TGTGCCAGCAGTGACTGCAGGGGTCGAGGCTCCTACGAGCAGTACTTC
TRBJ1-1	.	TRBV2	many	CAWRGDTMNTEAFF	TGTGCCTGGAGGGGGGACACCATGAACACTGAAGCTTTCTTT
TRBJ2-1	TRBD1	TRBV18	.	CASSPNRGQGAPYNEQFF	TGTGCCAGCTCACCCAACCGGGGACAGGGGGCCCCATACAATGAGCAGTTCTTC
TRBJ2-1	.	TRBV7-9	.	CASSEGDMINEQFF	TGTGCCAGCAGCGAAGGGGACATGATCAATGAGCAGTTCTTC
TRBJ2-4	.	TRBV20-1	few	CSARVGDNGYF	TGCAGTGCTAGAGTGGGGGACAACGGATACTTC
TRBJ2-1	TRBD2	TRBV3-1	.	CASSHRTGREEYNEQFF	TGTGCCAGCAGCCATCGAACGGGCCGGGAGGAATACAATGAGCAGTTCTTC
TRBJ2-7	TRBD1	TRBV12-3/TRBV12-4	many	CASSYVGTGSYEQYF	TGTGCCAGCAGTTATGTGGGGACAGGCTCCTACGAGCAGTACTTC
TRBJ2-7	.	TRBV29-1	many	CSAGTREQYF	TGCAGCGCCGGGACCCGGGAGCAGTACTTC
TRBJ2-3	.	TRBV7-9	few	CASSLGRALTDTQYF	TGTGCCAGCAGCTTAGGGAGGGCCCTGACAGATACGCAGTATTTT
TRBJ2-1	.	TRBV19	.	CASSFTGSHNEQFF	TGTGCCAGTAGTTTCACCGGGAGCCACAATGAGCAGTTCTTC
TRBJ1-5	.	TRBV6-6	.	CASSYVTADQPQHF	TGTGCCAGCAGTTACGTCACAGCCGATCAGCCCCAGCATTTT
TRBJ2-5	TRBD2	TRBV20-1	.	CSALVAGLQETQYF	TGCAGTGCTCTGGTAGCGGGGTTACAAGAGACCCAGTACTTC
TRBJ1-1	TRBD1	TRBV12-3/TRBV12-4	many	CASRTTTGGTEAFF	TGTGCCAGCAGAACAACGACAGGGGGAACTGAAGCTTTCTTT
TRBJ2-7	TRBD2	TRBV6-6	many	CASSYERGYYEQYF	TGTGCCAGCAGTTACGAGCGGGGGTACTACGAGCAGTACTTC
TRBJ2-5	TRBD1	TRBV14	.	CASSQVSGGQETQYF	TGTGCCAGCAGCCAAGTATCAGGGGGCCAAGAGACCCAGTACTTC
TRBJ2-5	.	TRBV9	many	CASSVGDFQETQYF	TGTGCCAGCAGCGTAGGGGATTTCCAAGAGACCCAGTACTTC
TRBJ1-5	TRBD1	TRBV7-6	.	CASSAQQGSQPQHF	TGTGCCAGCAGCGCGCAACAGGGGAGTCAGCCCCAGCATTTT
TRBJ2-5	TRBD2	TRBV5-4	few	CASSPGGGLETQYF	TGTGCCAGCAGCCCGGGCGGGGGGCTGGAGACCCAGTACTTC
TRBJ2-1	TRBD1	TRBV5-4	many	CASSLEGTGGREQFF	TGTGCCAGCAGCTTGGAGGGGACAGGGGGCAGGGAGCAGTTCTTC
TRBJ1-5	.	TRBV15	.	CATSSPSRAGNQPQHF	TGTGCCACCAGCAGTCCCTCTCGGGCAGGCAATCAGCCCCAGCATTTT
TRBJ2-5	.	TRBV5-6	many	CASSRRGLGETQYF	TGTGCCAGCAGCCGCCGGGGACTGGGAGAGACCCAGTACTTC
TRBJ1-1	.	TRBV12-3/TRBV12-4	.	CASSSQGPNTEAFF	TGTGCCAGCAGTTCCCAGGGGCCAAACACTGAAGCTTTCTTT
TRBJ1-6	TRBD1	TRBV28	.	CASSLTGGGDSPLHF	TGTGCCAGCAGTCTGACAGGGGGGGGTGATTCACCCCTCCACTTT
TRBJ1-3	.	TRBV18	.	CASSLRTESSGNTIYF	TGTGCCAGCTCACTCCGGACGGAGAGCTCTGGAAACACCATATATTTT
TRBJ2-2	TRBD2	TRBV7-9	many	CAAKAGAPGTGELFF	TGTGCCGCAAAAGCGGGAGCCCCGGGCACCGGGGAGCTGTTTTTT
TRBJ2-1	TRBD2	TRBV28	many	CASSPAGGGNEQFF	TGTGCCAGCAGCCCTGCGGGCGGGGGGAATGAGCAGTTCTTC
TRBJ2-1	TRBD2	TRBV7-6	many	CASSFSGGAFNEQFF	TGTGCCAGCAGCTTCAGCGGGGGGGCTTTCAATGAGCAGTTCTTC